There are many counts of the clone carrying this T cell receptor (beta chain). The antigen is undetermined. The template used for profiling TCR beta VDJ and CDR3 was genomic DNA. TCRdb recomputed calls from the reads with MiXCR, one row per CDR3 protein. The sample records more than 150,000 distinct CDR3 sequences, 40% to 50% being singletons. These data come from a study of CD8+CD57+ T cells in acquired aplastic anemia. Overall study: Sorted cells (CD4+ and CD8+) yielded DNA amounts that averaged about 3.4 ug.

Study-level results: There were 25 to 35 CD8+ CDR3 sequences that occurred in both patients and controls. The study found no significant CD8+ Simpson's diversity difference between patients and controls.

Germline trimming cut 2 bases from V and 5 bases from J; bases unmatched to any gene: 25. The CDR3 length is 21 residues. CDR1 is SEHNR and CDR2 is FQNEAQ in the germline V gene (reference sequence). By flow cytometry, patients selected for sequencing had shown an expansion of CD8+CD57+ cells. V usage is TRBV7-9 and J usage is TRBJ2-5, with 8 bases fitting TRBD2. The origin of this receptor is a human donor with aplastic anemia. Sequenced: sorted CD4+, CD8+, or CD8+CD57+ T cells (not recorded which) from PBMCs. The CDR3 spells CASSLKPGLLLGERELETQYF. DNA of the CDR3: TGTGCCAGCAGCTTAAAACCGGGACTTCTATTGGGGGAGCGGGAGCTGGAGACCCAGTACTTC. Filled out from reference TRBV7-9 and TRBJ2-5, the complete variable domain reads DTGVSQNPRHKITKRGQNVTFRCDPISEHNRLYWYRQTLGQGPEFLTYFQNEAQLEKSRLLSDRFSAERPKGSFSTLEIQRTEQGDSAMYLCASSLKPGLLLGERELETQYFGPGTRLLVL.